This T cell receptor (beta chain) was observed in a study of Ad26.COV2.S vaccination and SARS-CoV-2 variants. In this sample, this clone turned up many times. Other DNA sequences in this specimen translate into the identical CDR3. The germline V gene encodes CDR1 MGHDK and CDR2 SYGVNS. The CDR3 runs to 14 residues. V lost 0 bases and J lost 2, with 7 bases in between. Treatment: about 20 received Ad26.COV2.S at low or high dose, single or two shots; about 5 received placebo; per-sample allocation not given. Material that was analyzed had been drawn on day 63 after the first vaccine or placebo injection. Data came from immunoSEQ multiplex PCR; TCRdb stores just in-frame clones and leaves some out. The table has hundreds of thousands of clones, roughly four fifths seen once.

The V gene is TRBV25-1, the J gene TRBJ1-2; D uncertain. The sequence was collected from a person between 18 and 59 years old who received the Ad26.COV2.S COVID-19 vaccine or a placebo. The sample consisted of peripheral blood, taken in a trial of Ad26.COV2.S vaccine versus placebo. CDR3 sequence: CASSEYHGNYGYTF. The CDR3 DNA reads as TGTGCCAGCAGTGAATACCACGGAAACTATGGCTACACCTTC.